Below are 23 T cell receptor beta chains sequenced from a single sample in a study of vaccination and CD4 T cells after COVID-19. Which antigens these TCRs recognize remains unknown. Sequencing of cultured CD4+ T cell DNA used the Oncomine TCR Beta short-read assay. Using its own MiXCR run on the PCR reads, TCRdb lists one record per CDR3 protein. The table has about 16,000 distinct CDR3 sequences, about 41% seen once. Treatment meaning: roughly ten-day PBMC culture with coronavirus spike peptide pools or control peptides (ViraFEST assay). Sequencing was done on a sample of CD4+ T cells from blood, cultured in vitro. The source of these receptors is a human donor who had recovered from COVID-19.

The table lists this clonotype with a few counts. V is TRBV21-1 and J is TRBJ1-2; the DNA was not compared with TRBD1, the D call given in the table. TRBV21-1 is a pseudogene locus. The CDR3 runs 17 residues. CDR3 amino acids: CASSKEGRQGANYGYTF. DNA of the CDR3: TGTGCCAGCAGCAAAGAGGGGAGGCAGGGGGCTAACTATGGCTACACCTTC.

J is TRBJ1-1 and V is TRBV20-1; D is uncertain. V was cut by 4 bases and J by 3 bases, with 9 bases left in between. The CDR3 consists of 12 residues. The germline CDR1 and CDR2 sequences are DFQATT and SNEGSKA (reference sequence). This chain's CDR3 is CSATQLDTEAFF. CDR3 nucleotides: TGCAGTGCTACACAGTTAGACACTGAAGCTTTCTTT.

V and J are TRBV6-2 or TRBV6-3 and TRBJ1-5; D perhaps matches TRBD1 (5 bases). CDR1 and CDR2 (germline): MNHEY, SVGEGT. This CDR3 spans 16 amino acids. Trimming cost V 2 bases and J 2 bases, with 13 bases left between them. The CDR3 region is CASSYEGDIGNQPQHF. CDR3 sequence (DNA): TGTGCCAGCAGTTACGAAGGGGATATCGGCAATCAGCCCCAGCATTTT.

CDR3 in DNA: TGTGCCAGCAGCCTGGACAGCCTAAAAACCTATGGCTACACCTTC. Translating gives CASSLDSLKTYGYTF. The V gene is TRBV4-2, the J gene TRBJ1-2, with a tentative D call TRBD1 (6 bases). Germline CDR1 reads LGHNA; CDR2 reads YNFKEQ. Trimming stripped 4 bases from V and 4 bases from J, with 16 bases between. The CDR3 consists of 15 residues.

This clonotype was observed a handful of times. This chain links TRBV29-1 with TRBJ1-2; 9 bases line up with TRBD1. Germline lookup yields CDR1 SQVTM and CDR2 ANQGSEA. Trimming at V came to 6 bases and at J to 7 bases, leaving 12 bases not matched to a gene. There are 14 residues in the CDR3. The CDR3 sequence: CSVGQGLIGGGYTF. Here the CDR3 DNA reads TGCAGCGTGGGACAGGGCCTCATAGGGGGTGGCTACACCTTC.

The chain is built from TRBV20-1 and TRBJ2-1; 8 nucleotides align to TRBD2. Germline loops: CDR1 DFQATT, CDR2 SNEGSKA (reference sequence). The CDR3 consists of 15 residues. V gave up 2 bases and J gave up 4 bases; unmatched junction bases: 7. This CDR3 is CSARWATGGYNEQFF. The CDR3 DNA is TGCAGTGCTAGATGGGCAACGGGGGGGTACAATGAGCAGTTCTTC.

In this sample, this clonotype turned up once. CDR3 coding DNA: TGTGCCAGCTCGATAAGACAGGGAGGCATGAACACTGAAGCTTTCTTT. Translated: CASSIRQGGMNTEAFF. The chain has TRBV18 and TRBJ1-1; 7 bases agree with TRBD1. This CDR3 is 16 amino acids long. J was trimmed by 0 bases and V by 6 bases; bases with no gene match: 10. From germline, CDR1 is KGHSH and CDR2 LQKENI.

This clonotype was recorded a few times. The CDR3 loop is CAISESGAGVSLYGYTF. CDR3 nucleotide sequence: TGTGCCATCAGTGAGAGCGGGGCAGGGGTTAGTCTCTATGGCTACACCTTC. V and J are TRBV10-3 and TRBJ1-2, with TRBD1 as a possible D gene (6 bases). The V end lost 2 bases, the J end lost 4 bases, and 20 bases lay between the germline ends. Germline lookup yields CDR1 ENHRY and CDR2 SYGVKD. The CDR3 covers 17 residues.

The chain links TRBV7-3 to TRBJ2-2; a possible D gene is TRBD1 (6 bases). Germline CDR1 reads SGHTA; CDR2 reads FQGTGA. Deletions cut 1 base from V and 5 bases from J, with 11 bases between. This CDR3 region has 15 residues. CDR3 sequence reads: CASSLNGRGTGELFF. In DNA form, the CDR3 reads TGTGCCAGCAGCTTAAATGGCAGGGGAACCGGGGAGCTGTTTTTT. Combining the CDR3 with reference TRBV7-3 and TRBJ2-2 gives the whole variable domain GAGVSQTPSNKVTEKGKYVELRCDPISGHTALYWYRQSLGQGPEFLIYFQGTGAADDSGLPNDRFFAVRPEGSVSTLKIQRTERGDSAVYLCASSLNGRGTGELFFGEGSRLTVL.

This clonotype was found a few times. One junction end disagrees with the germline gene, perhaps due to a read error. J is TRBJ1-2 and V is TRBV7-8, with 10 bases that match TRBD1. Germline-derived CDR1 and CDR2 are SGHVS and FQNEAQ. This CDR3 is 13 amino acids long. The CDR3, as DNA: TGTGCCAGCAGCTTAGAGGGGGGGACAGGGGACCTCTTC. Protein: CASSLEGGTGDLF.

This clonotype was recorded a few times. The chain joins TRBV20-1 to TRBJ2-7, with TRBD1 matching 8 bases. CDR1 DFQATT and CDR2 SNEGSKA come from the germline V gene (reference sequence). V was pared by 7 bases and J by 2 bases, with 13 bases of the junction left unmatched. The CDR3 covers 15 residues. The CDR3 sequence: CSVGSPGQATYEQYF. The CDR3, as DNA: TGCAGTGTAGGGTCCCCGGGACAGGCGACCTACGAGCAGTACTTC.

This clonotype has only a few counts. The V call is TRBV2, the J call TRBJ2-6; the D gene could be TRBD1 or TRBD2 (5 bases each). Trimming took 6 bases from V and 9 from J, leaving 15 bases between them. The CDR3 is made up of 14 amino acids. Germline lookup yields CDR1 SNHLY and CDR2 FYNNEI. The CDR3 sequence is CASRSTVSGNVLTF. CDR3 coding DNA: TGTGCCAGCAGATCGACAGTGAGCGGCAACGTCCTGACTTTC.

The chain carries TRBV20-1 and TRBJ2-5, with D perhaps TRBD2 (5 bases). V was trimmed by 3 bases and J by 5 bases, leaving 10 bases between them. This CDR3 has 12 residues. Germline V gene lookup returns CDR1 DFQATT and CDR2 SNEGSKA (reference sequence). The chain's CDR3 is CSASPGTETQYF. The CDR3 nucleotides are TGCAGTGCTAGTCCGGGAACCGAGACCCAGTACTTC.

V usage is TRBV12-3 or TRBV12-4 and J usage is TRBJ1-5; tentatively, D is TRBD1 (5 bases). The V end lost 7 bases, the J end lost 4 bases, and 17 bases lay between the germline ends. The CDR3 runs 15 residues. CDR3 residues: CASTPRGDPNQPQHF. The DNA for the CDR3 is TGTGCCAGCACCCCCCGGGGGGATCCGAATCAGCCCCAGCATTTT.

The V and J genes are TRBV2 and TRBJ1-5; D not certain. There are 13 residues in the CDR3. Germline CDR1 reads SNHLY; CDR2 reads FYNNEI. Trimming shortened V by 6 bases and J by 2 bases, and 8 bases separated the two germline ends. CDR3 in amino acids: CASSNDGNQPQHF. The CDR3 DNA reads TGTGCCAGCAGCAATGACGGCAATCAGCCCCAGCATTTT.

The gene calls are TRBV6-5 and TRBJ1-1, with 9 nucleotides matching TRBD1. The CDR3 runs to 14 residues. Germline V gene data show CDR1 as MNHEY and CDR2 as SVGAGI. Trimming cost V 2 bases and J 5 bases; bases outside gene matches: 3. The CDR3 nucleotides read TGTGCCAGCAGTTACGACAGGGGGATTACTGAAGCTTTCTTT. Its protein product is CASSYDRGITEAFF.

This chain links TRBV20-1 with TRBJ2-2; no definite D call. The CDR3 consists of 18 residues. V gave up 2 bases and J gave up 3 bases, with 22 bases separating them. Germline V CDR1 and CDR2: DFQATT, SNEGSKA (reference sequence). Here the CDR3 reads CSARPVPGRRSDTGELFF. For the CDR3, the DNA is TGCAGTGCTAGACCGGTCCCTGGTAGGCGATCGGACACCGGGGAGCTGTTTTTT.

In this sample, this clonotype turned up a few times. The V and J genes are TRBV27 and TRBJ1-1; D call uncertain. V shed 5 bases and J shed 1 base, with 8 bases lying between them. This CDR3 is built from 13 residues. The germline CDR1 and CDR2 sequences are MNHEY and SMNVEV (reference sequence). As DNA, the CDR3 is TGTGCCAGCAGTCCGCTAAGGAACACTGAAGCTTTCTTT. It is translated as CASSPLRNTEAFF.

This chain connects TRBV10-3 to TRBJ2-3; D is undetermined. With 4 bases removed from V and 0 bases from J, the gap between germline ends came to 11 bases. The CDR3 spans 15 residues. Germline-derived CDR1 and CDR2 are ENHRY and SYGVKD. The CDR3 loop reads CAISVREYSTDTQYF. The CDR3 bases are TGTGCCATCAGTGTACGAGAGTATAGCACAGATACGCAGTATTTT.

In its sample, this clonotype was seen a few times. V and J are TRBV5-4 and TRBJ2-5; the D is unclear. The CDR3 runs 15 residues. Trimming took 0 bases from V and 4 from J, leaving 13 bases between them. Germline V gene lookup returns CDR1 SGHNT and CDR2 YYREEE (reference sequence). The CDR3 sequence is CASSLGGRVVETQYF. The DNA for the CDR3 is TGTGCCAGCAGCTTGGGGGGAAGGGTGGTAGAGACCCAGTACTTC. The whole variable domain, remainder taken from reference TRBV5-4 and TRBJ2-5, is ETGVTQSPTHLIKTRGQQVTLRCSSQSGHNTVSWYQQALGQGPQFIFQYYREEENGRGNFPPRFSGLQFPNYSSELNVNALELDDSALYLCASSLGGRVVETQYFGPGTRLLVL.

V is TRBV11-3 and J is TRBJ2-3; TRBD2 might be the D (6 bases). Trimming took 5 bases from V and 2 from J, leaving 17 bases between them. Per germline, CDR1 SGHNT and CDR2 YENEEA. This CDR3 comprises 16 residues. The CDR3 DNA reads TGTGCCAGCAGCCGGGGGTTTGGTACGCTCACAGATACGCAGTATTTT. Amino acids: CASSRGFGTLTDTQYF.

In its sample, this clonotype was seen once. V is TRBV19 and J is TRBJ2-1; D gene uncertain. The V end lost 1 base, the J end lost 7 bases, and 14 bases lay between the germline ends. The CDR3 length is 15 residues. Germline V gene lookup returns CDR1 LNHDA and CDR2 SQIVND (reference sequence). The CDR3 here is CASSIGPSRMNEQFF. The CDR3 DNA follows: TGTGCCAGTAGTATAGGGCCATCGAGAATGAATGAGCAGTTCTTC.

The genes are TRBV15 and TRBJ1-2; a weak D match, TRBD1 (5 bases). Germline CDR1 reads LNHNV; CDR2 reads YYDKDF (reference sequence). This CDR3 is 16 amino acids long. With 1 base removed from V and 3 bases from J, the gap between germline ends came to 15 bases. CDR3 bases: TGTGCCACCAGCAGAGGAGGGGAGGGTATGGACTATGGCTACACCTTC. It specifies CATSRGGEGMDYGYTF.